The 4 T cell receptor beta chains in this list originate from one sample, sequenced in a study of shared clonotypes between healthy human individuals. Measured with immunoSEQ multiplex PCR; TCRdb has only the in-frame clones, and not every one. The table records some 2,000,000 clones, approximately 96% of them present only once. Sample: naive CD4+ T cells sorted from blood. Regarding subset: CD45RA+ positively selected. These TCRs come from a man between 18 and 29 years old in good health.

The chain uses TRBV27 and TRBJ2-7, with D perhaps matching TRBD1 or TRBD2 (6 bases each). With 3 bases removed from V and 0 bases from J, the gap between germline ends came to 15 bases. This CDR3 spans 16 amino acids. Germline CDR1 MNHEY, CDR2 SMNVEV (reference sequence). The CDR3 here is CASSFREGGYSYEQYF. The CDR3 bases are TGTGCCAGCAGTTTCCGCGAGGGGGGATACTCCTACGAGCAGTACTTC.

With respect to this clone: The sample contains more than one DNA sequence encoding this CDR3. The chain combines TRBV7-2 with TRBJ2-7, with 8 bases aligning to TRBD1. The CDR3 consists of 15 residues. CDR1 and CDR2 (germline): SGHTA, FQGNSA. J lost 0 bases, V lost 3 bases, and 4 bases had no gene match. The CDR3 here is CASSLTGVSSYEQYF. The CDR3 coding sequence is TGTGCCAGCAGCTTGACAGGGGTTAGCTCCTACGAGCAGTACTTC.

V gene TRBV27 combines with J gene TRBJ2-1, with 8 nucleotides matching TRBD2. Germline trimming cut 3 bases from V and 6 bases from J; bases unmatched to any gene: 19. Germline CDR1 is MNHEY and CDR2 is SMNVEV (reference sequence). The CDR3 sequence is 19 residues long. CDR3 loop: CASSFTQSLLAAKRNEQFF. As DNA, the CDR3 is TGTGCCAGCAGTTTCACCCAATCCCTACTAGCGGCCAAGCGCAATGAGCAGTTCTTC.

The gene calls are TRBV6-5 and TRBJ2-1; 8 nucleotides match TRBD2. The V and J ends lost 6 bases and 5 bases, in that order; junction bases with no gene match: 6. The length of the CDR3 is 14 residues. The germline CDR1 and CDR2 sequences are MNHEY and SVGAGI. CDR3 in DNA: TGTGCCAGCAGACCCGGACTAGCCAACAATGAGCAGTTCTTC. Translated: CASRPGLANNEQFF.